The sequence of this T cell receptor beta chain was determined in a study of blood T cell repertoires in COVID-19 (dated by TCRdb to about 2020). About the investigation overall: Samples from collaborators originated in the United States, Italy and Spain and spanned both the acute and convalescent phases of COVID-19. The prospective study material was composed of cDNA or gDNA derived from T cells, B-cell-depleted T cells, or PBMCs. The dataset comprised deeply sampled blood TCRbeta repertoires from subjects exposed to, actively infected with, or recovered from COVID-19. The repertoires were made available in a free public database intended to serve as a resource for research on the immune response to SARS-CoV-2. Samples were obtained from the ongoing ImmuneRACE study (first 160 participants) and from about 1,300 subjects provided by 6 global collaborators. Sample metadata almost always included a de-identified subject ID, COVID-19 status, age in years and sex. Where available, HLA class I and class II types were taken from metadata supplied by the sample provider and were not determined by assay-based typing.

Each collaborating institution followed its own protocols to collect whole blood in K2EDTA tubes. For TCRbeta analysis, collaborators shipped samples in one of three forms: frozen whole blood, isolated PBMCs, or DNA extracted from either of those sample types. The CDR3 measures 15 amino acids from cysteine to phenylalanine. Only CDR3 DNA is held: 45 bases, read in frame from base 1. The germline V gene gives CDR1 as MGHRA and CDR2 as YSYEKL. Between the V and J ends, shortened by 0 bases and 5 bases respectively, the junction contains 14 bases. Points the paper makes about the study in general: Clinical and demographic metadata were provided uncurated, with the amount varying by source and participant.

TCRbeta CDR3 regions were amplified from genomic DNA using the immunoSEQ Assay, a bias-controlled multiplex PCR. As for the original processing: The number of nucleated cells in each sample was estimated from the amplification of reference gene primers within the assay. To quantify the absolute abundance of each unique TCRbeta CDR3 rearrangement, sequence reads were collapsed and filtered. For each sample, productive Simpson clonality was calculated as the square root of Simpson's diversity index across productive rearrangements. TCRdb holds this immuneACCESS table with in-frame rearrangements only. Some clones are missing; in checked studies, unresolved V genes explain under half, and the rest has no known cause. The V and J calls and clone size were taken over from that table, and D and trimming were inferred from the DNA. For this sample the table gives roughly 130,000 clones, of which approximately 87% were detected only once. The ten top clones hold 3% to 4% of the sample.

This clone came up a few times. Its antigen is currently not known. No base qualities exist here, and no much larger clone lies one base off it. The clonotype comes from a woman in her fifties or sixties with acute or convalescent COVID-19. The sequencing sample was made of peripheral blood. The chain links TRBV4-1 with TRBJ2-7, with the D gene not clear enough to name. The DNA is TGCGCCAGCAGCCAAGAAGTTCGTACGGTGAACGAGCAGTACTTC. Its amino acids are CASSQEVRTVNEQYF.